The next 21 T cell receptor beta chains were all read from a single sample in a study of long-term antiretroviral therapy in people with HIV. With survey level as its setting, the immunoSEQ assay was v3.0. The protocol was immunoSEQ multiplex PCR, while the TCRdb copy is restricted to in-frame clones and leaves out a portion. This sample has about 33,000 clones, with approximately 96% found just once. The sample consisted of unsorted PBMCs, taken 6.5 to 6.6 years after starting antiretroviral therapy. These receptors were taken from a man aged 30 to 39 with HIV.

This chain uses TRBV11-3 with TRBJ1-1; TRBD1 agrees at 7 bases. Unmatched junction bases numbered 7, after V lost 8 bases and J lost 1 base. CDR3 length: 14 residues. CDR1 is SGHNT, CDR2 YENEEA, per germline. The CDR3 sequence: CASPNRDRNTEAFF. The CDR3 nucleotides are TGTGCCAGCCCCAACCGGGACAGGAACACTGAAGCTTTCTTT.

V is TRBV6-6 and J is TRBJ2-7; the D gene is possibly TRBD2 (6 bases). V was shortened by 8 bases and J by 0 bases, with 11 bases between the two germline ends. Germline CDR1 is MNHNY and CDR2 is SVGAGI (reference sequence). The CDR3 covers 13 residues. CDR3 region: CASALANSYEQYF. The CDR3 DNA is TGTGCCAGCGCACTAGCTAACTCCTACGAGCAGTACTTC.

This chain uses TRBV25-1 with TRBJ2-7, with D perhaps matching TRBD2 (5 bases). Trimming removed 3 bases at V and 5 bases at J, with 8 bases between. Germline-derived CDR1 and CDR2 are MGHDK and SYGVNS. The CDR3 has 12 amino acids. The CDR3 DNA reads TGTGCCAGCAGTGAGTACGGGAACGAGCAGTACTTC. It codes for CASSEYGNEQYF.

Regarding this clone: At one end, the junction sequence differs from germline, possibly due to a read error. The CDR3 loop reads CASGAGSLIFF. In DNA, the CDR3 is TGTGCTAGTGGGGCGGGGTCACTCATTTTTTTT. The V call is TRBV12-5, the J call TRBJ2-3; tentative D call: TRBD2 (6 bases). The CDR3 has 11 residues. Germline V gene data show CDR1 as LGHNT and CDR2 as FRNRAP.

The chain uses TRBV7-2 and TRBJ1-1; D gene uncertain. Germline CDR1 and CDR2: SGHTA and FQGNSA. CDR3 length: 14 residues. V lost 5 bases, J lost 6 bases, and 16 bases lay in between. CDR3 coding DNA: TGTGCCAGCAGCACCCGGACGGTTAGTGCTGAAGCTTTCTTT. It encodes CASSTRTVSAEAFF. The full variable domain, in which reference TRBV7-2 and TRBJ1-1 provide the parts outside the CDR3, is GAGVSQSPSNKVTEKGKDVELRCDPISGHTALYWYRQSLGQGLEFLIYFQGNSAPDKSGLPSDRFSAERTGGSVSTLTIQRTQQEDSAVYLCASSTRTVSAEAFFGQGTRLTVV.

The chain joins TRBV2 to TRBJ1-2; the match to TRBD1 covers 9 bases. J was trimmed by 5 bases and V by 7 bases; bases with no gene match: 8. The V gene's germline CDR1 is SNHLY and CDR2 FYNNEI. CDR3 length: 14 amino acids. In nucleotides, the CDR3 is TGTGCCAGCACTCCGGGACAGGGCAGTTATGGCTACACCTTC. Amino acids: CASTPGQGSYGYTF.

The chain has TRBV21-1 and TRBJ2-3; the D call TRBD2 from the table was never checked on the DNA. TRBV21-1 has pseudogene status. CDR3 length: 16 amino acids. Here the CDR3 reads CASSKVGAGGTDTQYF. In DNA form, the CDR3 reads TGTGCCAGCAGCAAAGTGGGAGCGGGGGGCACAGATACGCAGTATTTT.

This clone was seen just once. CDR3 DNA sequence: TGCGCCAGCAGCGTGGAACTAGTTGATACGCAGTATTTT. Translated: CASSVELVDTQYF. This rearrangement joins TRBV5-1 to TRBJ2-3; D is possibly TRBD2 (5 bases). V was cut by 4 bases and J by 6 bases, with 12 bases left in between. This CDR3 comprises 13 residues. CDR1 is SGHRS, CDR2 YFSETQ, per germline.

This chain joins TRBV20-1 and TRBJ1-1; the D is unclear. Trimming cost V 5 bases and J 6 bases, with 10 bases left between them. The CDR3 spans 11 residues. CDR1 DFQATT and CDR2 SNEGSKA come from the germline V gene (reference sequence). The CDR3 DNA sequence: TGCAGTGCTTCTCGACGGCCTGAAGCTTTCTTT. Its protein is CSASRRPEAFF.

This clone appeared once. The chain links TRBV6-5 to TRBJ2-1, with D possibly being TRBD2 (6 bases). The V end was cut by 7 bases, the J end by 5 bases, with 15 bases between. Germline V gene lookup returns CDR1 MNHEY and CDR2 SVGAGI. The CDR3 runs 14 residues. CDR3 sequence reads: CASMGGVPNNEQFF. DNA for the CDR3: TGTGCCAGCATGGGCGGGGTACCGAACAATGAGCAGTTCTTC.

The V call is TRBV11-3, the J call TRBJ2-5, with TRBD1 matching 7 bases. J lost 1 base, V lost 5 bases, and 4 bases had no gene match. The CDR3 length is 14 residues. The germline gives CDR1 SGHNT, CDR2 YENEEA. In nucleotides, the CDR3 is TGTGCCAGCAGCCTCGGGACAGCCCAAGAGACCCAGTACTTC. It yields the protein CASSLGTAQETQYF.

The chain links TRBV2 to TRBJ2-2, with D unresolved. Germline CDR1 reads SNHLY; CDR2 reads FYNNEI. The V end was cut by 4 bases, the J end by 6 bases, with 9 bases between. CDR3 length equals 13 residues. The CDR3: CASSVLQAGELFF. The CDR3 nucleotides are TGTGCCAGCAGTGTTCTCCAAGCCGGGGAGCTGTTTTTT.

Comments on this clone: The junction and the germline gene differ at one end; a read error may be behind it. The chain is built from TRBV29-1 and TRBJ2-7; TRBD1 matches at 8 bases. Germline V gives CDR1 SQVTM, CDR2 ANQGSEA. CDR3 length equals 8 residues. CDR3 region: CSVGTGDF. The CDR3 DNA follows: TGCAGCGTGGGGACAGGAGACTTC.

V is TRBV6-5 and J is TRBJ2-7; D may be TRBD2 (5 bases). Germline V gene sequence: CDR1 MNHEY, CDR2 SVGAGI. The V end lost 3 bases, the J end lost 0 bases, and 12 bases lay between the germline ends. The CDR3 loop spans 15 amino acids. The DNA for the CDR3 is TGTGCCAGCAGTTATAGCGAGTCCGTCTCCTACGAGCAGTACTTC. Translating gives CASSYSESVSYEQYF.

The chain employs TRBV9 and TRBJ1-1, with D maybe TRBD1 (5 bases). From germline, CDR1 is SGDLS and CDR2 YYNGEE. The CDR3 covers 16 residues. Trimming took off 6 bases at V and 0 bases at J, with 18 bases between the two ends. The CDR3: CASKSYSGGMNTEAFF. The CDR3 DNA reads as TGTGCCAGCAAATCTTATTCGGGGGGAATGAACACTGAAGCTTTCTTT. The full variable domain, completed using reference TRBV9 and TRBJ1-1, is DSGVTQTPKHLITATGQRVTLRCSPRSGDLSVYWYQQSLDQGLQFLIQYYNGEERAKGNILERFSAQQFPDLHSELNLSSLELGDSALYFCASKSYSGGMNTEAFFGQGTRLTVV.

The chain has TRBV2 and TRBJ2-5; 8 bases fit TRBD2. There are 15 residues in the CDR3. Germline trimming cut 2 bases from V and 5 bases from J; bases unmatched to any gene: 7. CDR1 SNHLY and CDR2 FYNNEI come from the germline V gene. CDR3 sequence: CASSERTSLSETQYF. Written as DNA, the CDR3 is TGTGCCAGCAGTGAAAGGACTAGCCTGTCGGAGACCCAGTACTTC.

The chain links TRBV19 to TRBJ1-1; D not resolved. Germline CDR1 LNHDA, CDR2 SQIVND (reference sequence). The CDR3 sequence is 12 residues long. The germline V and J ends were trimmed by 3 bases and 4 bases, with 6 bases remaining between them. The CDR3 loop is CASSIPFTEAFF. DNA for the CDR3: TGTGCCAGTAGTATTCCCTTCACTGAAGCTTTCTTT.

The V and J genes are TRBV10-3 and TRBJ2-3; D gene unclear. V lost 7 bases to trimming and J lost 4 bases, with 12 bases between them. There are 13 residues in the CDR3. Per the germline V gene, CDR1 is ENHRY and CDR2 is SYGVKD. The CDR3 reads CAIKGSPSDTQYF. CDR3 in DNA: TGTGCCATCAAGGGATCGCCCTCAGATACGCAGTATTTT.

The chain has TRBV19 and TRBJ2-7; possible D gene TRBD2, 5 bases. This CDR3 contains 16 residues. Trimming cost V 1 base and J 1 base, with 14 bases left between them. Germline CDR1 is LNHDA and CDR2 is SQIVND (reference sequence). The CDR3 DNA is TGTGCCAGTAGTATAGCAGCGGATATACCGTCCTACGAGCAGTACTTC. Encoded protein: CASSIAADIPSYEQYF.

In this sample, this clone turned up once. The rearrangement joins TRBV5-6 to TRBJ1-2; a weak D match, TRBD1 (5 bases). The CDR3 is 17 amino acids. V gave up 5 bases and J gave up 3 bases, with 23 bases separating them. Germline CDR1 reads SGHDT; CDR2 reads YYEEEE. CDR3 DNA: TGTGCCAGCAGGATTTGGGGGGGTAGACAAGCCGACTATGGCTACACCTTC. Protein sequence: CASRIWGGRQADYGYTF.

The rearrangement uses TRBV6-6 and TRBJ2-5, with a weak D call TRBD1 (5 bases). Germline CDR1 reads MNHNY; CDR2 reads SVGAGI (reference sequence). There are 14 residues in the CDR3. The germline V and J ends were trimmed by 4 bases and 9 bases, with 18 bases remaining between them. The CDR3 is CASSSAGPRWAQYF. The CDR3 DNA follows: TGTGCCAGCAGTTCTGCAGGGCCCCGTTGGGCCCAGTACTTC.